The 22 T cell receptor beta chains in this list originate from one sample, sequenced in a study of OX40 agonist ivuxolimab in advanced cancers. The assay was immunoSEQ multiplex PCR, and TCRdb's table has in-frame clones only and misses some. Among 60,000 to 70,000 clones listed, 80% to 90% were seen once. The starting material was CD4+ or CD8+ T cells sorted from blood, obtained in a trial of the OX40 agonist ivuxolimab. The receptor source for this set is an adult with an advanced solid tumor such as melanoma, head and neck, liver or kidney cancer.

This clone came up a few times. This chain connects TRBV18 to TRBJ2-5, with 11 bases aligning to TRBD1. The CDR3 runs to 16 residues. The J segment lost 4 bases and the V segment lost 3 bases, leaving 7 bases of the junction unmatched. From germline, CDR1 is KGHSH and CDR2 LQKENI. The CDR3 sequence is CASSPSRGTGGETQYF. DNA of the CDR3: TGTGCCAGCTCACCCTCTCGGGGGACAGGGGGAGAGACCCAGTACTTC.

Regarding this clone: A junction end diverges from the germline sequence, so it may reflect a read error. The J gene is TRBJ2-7, the V gene TRBV10-1; D not certain. The CDR3 is 11 residues long. Germline V CDR1 and CDR2: WNHNN, SYGVQD (reference sequence). CDR3 region: CASSEDQNLIF. In nucleotides, the CDR3 is TGCGCCAGCAGCGAGGATCAAAATTTAATCTTC.

The rearrangement joins TRBV5-1 to TRBJ2-7; 8 bases are a match to TRBD1. Germline loops: CDR1 SGHRS, CDR2 YFSETQ. The CDR3 covers 14 residues. V gave up 4 bases and J gave up 5 bases; unmatched junction bases: 8. The CDR3 nucleotides are TGCGCCAGCAGCCCACGGACAGGGATGAACGAGCAGTACTTC. Translated, it gives CASSPRTGMNEQYF.

The CDR3: CAWTARGLTDTQYF. CDR3 sequence (DNA): TGTGCCTGGACCGCCCGTGGCCTCACAGATACGCAGTATTTT. V is TRBV30 and J is TRBJ2-3, with D unresolved. The CDR3 sequence is 14 residues long. The V and J ends lost 4 bases and 2 bases respectively, with 13 bases between them. Per germline, CDR1 GTSNPN and CDR2 SVGIG (reference sequence).

The J gene is TRBJ1-1, the V gene TRBV19, with D possibly matching TRBD1 (6 bases). V was pared by 4 bases and J by 4 bases, with 13 bases between. Germline V CDR1 and CDR2: LNHDA, SQIVND (reference sequence). The CDR3 has 14 amino acids. The CDR3 here is CASSTGTFPTEAFF. The CDR3 region has the DNA TGTGCCAGTAGTACCGGGACATTCCCCACTGAAGCTTTCTTT.

The chain uses TRBV6-5 and TRBJ2-3, with 7 bases lining up with TRBD2. CDR3 length: 16 residues. Germline CDR1 and CDR2: MNHEY and SVGAGI. Unmatched junction bases numbered 7, after V lost 4 bases and J lost 0 bases. This CDR3 reads CASSFASGASTDTQYF. The CDR3 nucleotides are TGTGCCAGCAGTTTTGCTAGCGGCGCTAGCACAGATACGCAGTATTTT.

The chain recombines TRBV5-4 with TRBJ2-5; 9 bases are a match to TRBD2. Unmatched junction bases numbered 7, after V lost 3 bases and J lost 4 bases. Germline V gene lookup returns CDR1 SGHNT and CDR2 YYREEE (reference sequence). The CDR3 is made up of 15 amino acids. Written as DNA, the CDR3 is TGTGCCAGCAGCTCGCGGGGGGGACAAGGAGAGACCCAGTACTTC. Its translation is CASSSRGGQGETQYF.

A single count supports this clone. The V call is TRBV5-1, the J call TRBJ2-7; D unresolved. V gave up 0 bases and J gave up 5 bases, with 6 bases separating them. The length of the CDR3 is 12 residues. Germline-derived CDR1 and CDR2 are SGHRS and YFSETQ. CDR3: CASSLAGHEQYF. CDR3 bases: TGCGCCAGCAGCTTGGCCGGGCACGAGCAGTACTTC. Based on the CDR3 plus reference TRBV5-1 and TRBJ2-7, the full variable domain is KAGVTQTPRYLIKTRGQQVTLSCSPISGHRSVSWYQQTPGQGLQFLFEYFSETQRNKGNFPGRFSGRQFSNSRSEMNVSTLELGDSALYLCASSLAGHEQYFGPGTRLTVT.

A remark on this clone: This sample also contains other DNA sequences that code for the same CDR3. CDR3 protein: CASRGDTGELFF. DNA of the CDR3: TGTGCCAGCAGGGGCGACACCGGGGAGCTGTTTTTT. This rearrangement joins TRBV2 to TRBJ2-2; D gene uncertain. Trimming left V 6 bases short and J 3 bases short, with 5 bases between. Per germline, CDR1 SNHLY and CDR2 FYNNEI. The CDR3 spans 12 residues.

This clone has more than one count but fewer than ten. The chain combines TRBV19 with TRBJ2-2; D remains ambiguous. V was cut by 5 bases and J by 5 bases, with 9 bases left in between. Germline V gene lookup returns CDR1 LNHDA and CDR2 SQIVND (reference sequence). This CDR3 spans 13 amino acids. In nucleotides, the CDR3 is TGTGCCAGTAGTGCAGGTATTACCGGGGAGCTGTTTTTT. As protein: CASSAGITGELFF.

The chain recombines TRBV7-2 with TRBJ2-1; TRBD2 matches 13 bases. Germline V gene data show CDR1 as SGHTA and CDR2 as FQGNSA. Trimming cost V 4 bases and J 10 bases; bases outside gene matches: 7. The CDR3 is 15 amino acids. CDR3 amino acids: CASSSGTSGVREQFF. The DNA for the CDR3 is TGTGCCAGCAGCTCAGGGACTAGCGGGGTTCGGGAGCAGTTCTTC. The whole variable domain, filled in from reference TRBV7-2 and TRBJ2-1, reads GAGVSQSPSNKVTEKGKDVELRCDPISGHTALYWYRQSLGQGLEFLIYFQGNSAPDKSGLPSDRFSAERTGGSVSTLTIQRTQQEDSAVYLCASSSGTSGVREQFFGPGTRLTVL.

This clone showed up just a few times. The rearrangement uses TRBV29-1 and TRBJ2-7; D is perhaps TRBD2 (7 bases). Trimming left V 7 bases short and J 7 bases short, with 20 bases between. Germline CDR1 reads SQVTM; CDR2 reads ANQGSEA. CDR3 length: 13 amino acids. As DNA, the CDR3 is TGCAGCGCTCGGGGGGACATCGGTCAGGAGCAGTACTTC. Translated, it gives CSARGDIGQEQYF.

The chain uses TRBV5-6 and TRBJ1-5, with D perhaps matching TRBD1 (6 bases). V gave up 5 bases and J gave up 7 bases, with 16 bases separating them. The CDR3 runs 14 residues. The germline V gene has CDR1 SGHDT and CDR2 YYEEEE. The CDR3 coding sequence is TGTGCCAGCAGTCGGGACAACGGGGGACAGCCCCAGCATTTT. Protein sequence: CASSRDNGGQPQHF. Using reference TRBV5-6 and TRBJ1-5 for the parts outside the CDR3, the full variable domain is DAGVTQSPTHLIKTRGQQVTLRCSPKSGHDTVSWYQQALGQGPQFIFQYYEEEERQRGNFPDRFSGHQFPNYSSELNVNALLLGDSALYLCASSRDNGGQPQHFGDGTRLSIL.

In this sample, this clone turned up a few times. The rearrangement links TRBV7-8 to TRBJ1-3; D may be TRBD1 (5 bases). The length of the CDR3 is 18 residues. The V and J ends lost 1 base and 4 bases respectively, with 20 bases between them. Germline V gene sequence: CDR1 SGHVS, CDR2 FQNEAQ. The CDR3 protein is CASSLGRWATASGNTIYF. The DNA of the CDR3 is TGTGCCAGCAGCTTAGGACGTTGGGCGACAGCCTCCGGAAACACCATATATTTT. The full variable domain, its missing parts supplied by reference TRBV7-8 and TRBJ1-3, is GAGVSQSPRYKVAKRGQDVALRCDPISGHVSLFWYQQALGQGPEFLTYFQNEAQLDKSGLPSDRFFAERPEGSVSTLKIQRTQQEDSAVYLCASSLGRWATASGNTIYFGEGSWLTVV.

CDR3 sequence (DNA): TGTGCCAGCAGCTTAGTCTCCTACGAGCAGTACTTC. Encoded protein: CASSLVSYEQYF. This rearrangement joins TRBV7-2 to TRBJ2-7; no firm D call. This CDR3 has 12 amino acids. From germline, CDR1 is SGHTA and CDR2 FQGNSA. V shed 1 base and J shed 0 bases, with 1 base lying between them.

The chain joins TRBV5-4 to TRBJ2-7; D is undetermined. This CDR3 is 12 amino acids long. CDR1 is SGHNT, CDR2 YYREEE, per germline (reference sequence). With 1 base removed from V and 3 bases from J, the gap between germline ends came to 5 bases. The CDR3 DNA is TGTGCCAGCAGCTTGTCGGGCTACGAGCAGTACTTC. It translates to CASSLSGYEQYF.

The count of this clone is one. This chain connects TRBV7-6 to TRBJ2-1; 9 bases fit TRBD2. The germline V gene has CDR1 SGHVS and CDR2 FNYEAQ. After removal of 2 bases from V and 7 bases from J, the junction contained 6 bases not matched to a gene. This CDR3 is 15 amino acids long. CDR3 loop: CASSLTLAGRNEQFF. CDR3 bases: TGTGCCAGCAGCTTAACCCTAGCGGGGAGAAATGAGCAGTTCTTC.

The J gene is TRBJ2-7, the V gene TRBV18, with TRBD2 matching over 11 bases. The junction had 7 bases not matched to a gene; V was cut back by 5 bases and J by 4 bases. Germline-derived CDR1 and CDR2 are KGHSH and LQKENI. The CDR3 runs to 15 residues. This chain's CDR3 is CASSVTSGRMYEQYF. In nucleotides, the CDR3 is TGTGCCAGCTCAGTCACTAGCGGGAGAATGTACGAGCAGTACTTC.

The genes are TRBV30 and TRBJ1-1, with a tentative D call TRBD1 (5 bases). V lost 3 bases, J lost 4 bases, and 12 bases lay in between. This CDR3 has 13 amino acids. Per germline, CDR1 GTSNPN and CDR2 SVGIG (reference sequence). CDR3 region: CAWSQSGGTEAFF. CDR3 coding DNA: TGTGCCTGGAGCCAAAGTGGGGGCACTGAAGCTTTCTTT.

The rearrangement links TRBV21-1 to TRBJ2-5; the table names TRBD2, a call not compared with the DNA. TRBV21-1 is a pseudogene locus. The CDR3 runs 16 residues. The CDR3 sequence: CASTSGGVGRKETQYF. The CDR3 nucleotides read TGTGCCAGCACTTCGGGGGGGGTAGGGAGAAAAGAGACCCAGTACTTC.

V gene TRBV7-9 combines with J gene TRBJ2-1, with a weak D call TRBD1 (5 bases). The CDR3 sequence is 17 residues long. Deletions cut 1 base from V and 0 bases from J, with 13 bases between. Germline CDR1 and CDR2: SEHNR and FQNEAQ (reference sequence). The CDR3 sequence is CASSLVVGALSYNEQFF. The DNA for the CDR3 is TGTGCCAGCAGCTTAGTCGTTGGGGCCCTCTCCTACAATGAGCAGTTCTTC.

This clone was recorded only once. The chain carries TRBV29-1 and TRBJ1-5; D gene uncertain. Germline loops: CDR1 SQVTM, CDR2 ANQGSEA. V was clipped by 4 bases and J by 0 bases, with 7 bases between them. The CDR3 has 13 residues. The CDR3 region is CSVGYYSNQPQHF. CDR3 nucleotides: TGCAGCGTTGGTTATTATAGCAATCAGCCCCAGCATTTT.